A selection of T cell receptor beta chains follows, all from one sample in a study of CD8+ T cells in alopecia areata. The table came from immunoSEQ multiplex PCR; TCRdb's copy has only in-frame clones and leaves some out. In the table there are 90,000 to 150,000 clones, 53% of which are singletons. This sample comprised CD4+ T cells sorted from blood, obtained at week 4, from a patient treated with tofacitinib. These receptors all stem from a human donor with alopecia areata. Both conserved end residues are part of each CDR3. A D gene is named only where the DNA matches it firmly. Size is stated for part of the rows, as once, few or many counts, or as a class when the clone is expanded.

CASSLVGRDSTYNEQFF | TGTGCCAGCAGCTTGGTAGGAAGGGACAGTACCTACAATGAGCAGTTCTTC | - | TRBJ2-1 | TRBD1 | TRBV5-6
CAWSVPAGTREKLFF | TGTGCCTGGAGTGTACCTGCAGGGACTCGTGAAAAACTGTTTTTT | few | TRBJ1-4 | - | TRBV30
CASSLQIPGGRNGYTF | TGTGCCAGCAGCTTGCAAATCCCAGGGGGCCGAAATGGCTACACCTTC | - | TRBJ1-2 | TRBD1 | TRBV5-6
CASRGTGGPALGYTF | TGTGCCAGCAGGGGGACAGGGGGGCCGGCCTTGGGCTACACCTTC | - | TRBJ1-2 | TRBD1 | TRBV2
CASSRESSGANVLTF | TGTGCCAGCAGCCGGGAGAGCTCTGGGGCCAACGTCCTGACTTTC | - | TRBJ2-6 | - | TRBV9
CASSLGFGMNYEQYF | TGTGCCAGCAGCTTAGGATTTGGGATGAACTACGAGCAGTACTTC | - | TRBJ2-7 | - | TRBV11-2
CASSVDSAGTSFREQYF | TGTGCCAGCAGCGTAGACTCCGCCGGGACTAGCTTCCGCGAGCAGTACTTC | - | TRBJ2-7 | TRBD2 | TRBV9
CASSQDQSYEQYF | TGTGCCAGCAGCCAAGATCAGTCCTACGAGCAGTACTTC | - | TRBJ2-7 | - | TRBV4-2
CASSDRGGSYNEQFF | TGCGCCAGCAGCGATAGGGGGGGCTCCTACAATGAGCAGTTCTTC | - | TRBJ2-1 | - | TRBV5-1
CSVGADTQYF | TGCAGCGTTGGTGCAGATACGCAGTATTTT | - | TRBJ2-3 | - | TRBV29-1
CASSESKGGYTF | TGTGCCAGCAGTGAATCCAAGGGCGGCTACACCTTC | - | TRBJ1-2 | - | TRBV25-1
CAWSVRGPREAFF | TGTGCCTGGAGTGTCCGGGGGCCCAGGGAAGCTTTCTTT | - | TRBJ1-1 | - | TRBV30
CASSKTAGANEKLFF | TGCGCCAGCAGCAAAACGGCAGGAGCCAATGAAAAACTGTTTTTT | once | TRBJ1-4 | - | TRBV4-1
CASIQTGGSPLHF | TGTGCCAGCATTCAGACGGGGGGTTCACCCCTCCACTTT | - | TRBJ1-6 | - | TRBV25-1
CASSLSRGQETQYF | TGTGCCAGCAGCTTGTCCAGGGGACAAGAGACCCAGTACTTC | - | TRBJ2-5 | - | TRBV5-4
CASGTEETQYF | TGTGCCAGCGGGACGGAAGAGACCCAGTACTTC | - | TRBJ2-5 | - | TRBV2
CASRPSSGISTDTQYF | TGTGCCAGCAGACCTTCTAGCGGAATCAGCACAGATACGCAGTATTTT | few | TRBJ2-3 | TRBD2 | TRBV5-4
CASSFGQGTDTQYF | TGCGCCAGCAGCTTCGGACAGGGGACAGATACGCAGTATTTT | few | TRBJ2-3 | TRBD1 | TRBV5-1
CSVVSAGANVLTF | TGCAGCGTAGTCTCTGCTGGGGCCAACGTCCTGACTTTC | - | TRBJ2-6 | - | TRBV29-1
CSVRPDYSYEQYF | TGCAGCGTCCGTCCCGATTATTCCTACGAGCAGTACTTC | - | TRBJ2-7 | - | TRBV29-1
CASSFSSPGHTQYF | TGTGCCAGCAGCTTCTCAAGCCCGGGACATACGCAGTATTTT | - | TRBJ2-3 | - | TRBV11-3
CASSLDRRGGGYTF | TGCGCCAGCAGCTTGGACCGTCGGGGTGGCGGCTACACCTTC | - | TRBJ1-2 | - | TRBV5-1
CASSGTIPGSDTEAFF | TGTGCCAGCAGCGGTACTATTCCGGGGTCAGACACTGAAGCTTTCTTT | - | TRBJ1-1 | - | TRBV11-2
CAWTAGRTGATNEKLFF | TGTGCCTGGACCGCTGGGCGGACCGGTGCAACTAATGAAAAACTGTTTTTT | once | TRBJ1-4 | - | TRBV30
CASSPRTTGDTEAFF | TGTGCCAGCTCACCTAGGACCACAGGGGACACTGAAGCTTTCTTT | - | TRBJ1-1 | TRBD1 | TRBV18
CASSLEVYEQYF | TGTGCCAGCAGCTTAGAAGTCTACGAGCAGTACTTC | - | TRBJ2-7 | - | TRBV7-9
CSVGANVNQPQHF | TGCAGCGTTGGAGCCAATGTCAATCAGCCCCAGCATTTT | few | TRBJ1-5 | - | TRBV29-1
CASSEAPRRYEQYF | TGTGCCAGCAGTGAGGCCCCCCGTCGGTACGAGCAGTACTTC | - | TRBJ2-7 | - | TRBV6-5
CASSQVGTTNEKLFF | TGCGCCAGCAGCCAAGTCGGAACAACTAATGAAAAACTGTTTTTT | - | TRBJ1-4 | - | TRBV4-1
CSVRQGSTGANVLTF | TGCAGCGTTAGACAGGGGAGCACTGGGGCCAACGTCCTGACTTTC | few | TRBJ2-6 | TRBD1 | TRBV29-1
CASTGTSRTDTQYF | TGTGCCAGTACCGGGACTAGTCGGACAGATACGCAGTATTTT | - | TRBJ2-3 | TRBD2 | TRBV6-5
CASSYSQGREAFF | TGTGCCAGCAGTTACTCCCAGGGTCGTGAAGCTTTCTTT | - | TRBJ1-1 | - | TRBV6-5
CAWSVRTGGTDTQYF | TGTGCCTGGAGTGTACGAACAGGGGGCACAGATACGCAGTATTTT | few | TRBJ2-3 | TRBD1 | TRBV30
CASGGRVGDTQYF | TGTGCCAGCGGCGGGCGGGTTGGAGATACGCAGTATTTT | few | TRBJ2-3 | - | TRBV5-4
CAWRGQGDNSPLHF | TGTGCCTGGAGGGGACAGGGGGATAATTCACCCCTCCACTTT | few | TRBJ1-6 | TRBD1 | TRBV30
CASSYGGANVLTF | TGCGCCAGCAGCTACGGTGGGGCCAACGTCCTGACTTTC | - | TRBJ2-6 | - | TRBV5-1
CASSPRLAGTNTGELFF | TGTGCCAGCAGTCCCCGGCTAGCGGGAACAAACACCGGGGAGCTGTTTTTT | - | TRBJ2-2 | TRBD2 | TRBV27
CSVEGWSGGTEAFF | TGCAGCGTTGAAGGGTGGTCGGGGGGCACTGAAGCTTTCTTT | - | TRBJ1-1 | - | TRBV29-1
CASSVDPGGPGGGELFF | TGTGCCAGCAGCGTAGATCCGGGAGGGCCAGGGGGCGGGGAGCTGTTTTTT | - | TRBJ2-2 | - | TRBV9
CASSVDGGEKLFF | TGTGCCAGCAGCGTCGACGGAGGGGAAAAACTGTTTTTT | many | TRBJ1-4 | - | TRBV9
CASSIDWRSDTQYF | TGTGCCAGTAGTATAGACTGGAGGTCAGATACGCAGTATTTT | many | TRBJ2-3 | - | TRBV19
CAISDLSSTFTEAFF | TGTGCCATCAGTGACCTCTCTAGTACATTCACTGAAGCTTTCTTT | few | TRBJ1-1 | - | TRBV10-3
CAWSGIGNQPQHF | TGTGCCTGGAGTGGAATCGGCAATCAGCCCCAGCATTTT | - | TRBJ1-5 | - | TRBV30
CASSTTSDPGEELFF | TGTGCCAGCAGCACGACTAGCGACCCTGGGGAGGAGCTGTTTTTT | - | TRBJ2-2 | TRBD2 | TRBV7-3
CSALDRGRIGGYTF | TGCAGCGCCCTCGACAGGGGGCGTATAGGTGGCTACACCTTC | - | TRBJ1-2 | TRBD1 | TRBV29-1
CAWSMGDFYQPQHF | TGTGCCTGGTCGATGGGGGATTTCTATCAGCCCCAGCATTTT | - | TRBJ1-5 | - | TRBV30
CASSKGQYEKLFF | TGTGCCAGCAGCAAAGGACAGTATGAAAAACTGTTTTTT | - | TRBJ1-4 | - | TRBV7-9
CSVGVHEQFF | TGCAGCGTTGGGGTGCATGAGCAGTTCTTC | - | TRBJ2-1 | - | TRBV29-1
CASSKTGLRYEQYF | TGTGCCAGCAGCAAGACAGGGTTGAGGTACGAGCAGTACTTC | few | TRBJ2-7 | TRBD1 | TRBV7-8
CATSGLLGGRTNNEQFF | TGTGCCACCAGCGGTCTCTTGGGCGGGAGGACCAACAATGAGCAGTTCTTC | - | TRBJ2-1 | TRBD2 | TRBV15
CASSYSRMFNSPLHF | TGTGCCAGCAGTTACTCGAGAATGTTTAATTCACCCCTCCACTTT | - | TRBJ1-6 | - | TRBV6-5
CASSSSARAPNSPLHF | TGTGCCAGCAGCTCCTCCGCAAGGGCCCCAAATTCACCCCTCCACTTT | - | TRBJ1-6 | - | TRBV7-8
CAWSVQGTYGYTF | TGTGCCTGGAGTGTACAGGGGACCTATGGCTACACCTTC | few | TRBJ1-2 | TRBD1 | TRBV30